This record covers a single T cell receptor (beta chain). This record belongs to a study of tumor T cells in aggressive B-cell lymphoma. Using immunoSEQ multiplex PCR, the repertoire was profiled, and TCRdb retains in-frame clones only, with some absent. The data show about 5,100 clones, approximately 94% seen once. The material sequenced was tumor tissue. The receptor was derived from an adult with diffuse large B cell lymphoma.

The CDR3 loop reads CASSLGGGPHEQYF. The CDR3 DNA reads as TGTGCCAGCAGTTTGGGGGGAGGGCCCCACGAGCAGTACTTC. The chain links TRBV28 to TRBJ2-7; 7 positions match TRBD2. V gave up 3 bases and J gave up 5 bases; unmatched junction bases: 7. CDR1 is MDHEN, CDR2 SYDVKM, per germline. The CDR3 is made up of 14 amino acids.